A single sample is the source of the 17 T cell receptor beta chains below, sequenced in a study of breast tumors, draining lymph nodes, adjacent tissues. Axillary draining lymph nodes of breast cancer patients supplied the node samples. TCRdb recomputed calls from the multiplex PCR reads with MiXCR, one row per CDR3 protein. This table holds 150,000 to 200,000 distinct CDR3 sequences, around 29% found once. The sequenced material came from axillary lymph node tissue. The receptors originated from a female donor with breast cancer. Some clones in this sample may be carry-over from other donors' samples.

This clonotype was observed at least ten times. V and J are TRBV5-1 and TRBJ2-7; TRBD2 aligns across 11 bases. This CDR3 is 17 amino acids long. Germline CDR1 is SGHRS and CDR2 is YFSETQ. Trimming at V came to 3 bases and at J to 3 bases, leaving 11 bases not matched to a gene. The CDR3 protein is CASSSAGTSGIFYEQYF. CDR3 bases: TGCGCCAGCAGCTCAGCCGGGACTAGCGGTATATTCTACGAGCAGTACTTC.

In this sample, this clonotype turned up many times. The CDR3 spells CASSEVPGASTDTQYF. The CDR3 DNA follows: TGTGCCAGCAGTGAGGTGCCAGGGGCCAGCACAGATACGCAGTATTTT. The gene calls are TRBV25-1 and TRBJ2-3; D is possibly TRBD1 (6 bases). The V gene's germline CDR1 is MGHDK and CDR2 SYGVNS. The CDR3 contains 16 residues. The V gene lost 3 bases and the J gene lost 0 bases, with 13 bases spanning the gap.

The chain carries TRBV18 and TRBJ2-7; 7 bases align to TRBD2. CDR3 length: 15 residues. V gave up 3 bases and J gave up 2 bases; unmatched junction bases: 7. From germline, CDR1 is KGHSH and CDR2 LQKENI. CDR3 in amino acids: CASSPLAGVTYEQYF. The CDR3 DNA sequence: TGTGCCAGCTCACCCTTGGCGGGGGTCACCTACGAGCAGTACTTC.

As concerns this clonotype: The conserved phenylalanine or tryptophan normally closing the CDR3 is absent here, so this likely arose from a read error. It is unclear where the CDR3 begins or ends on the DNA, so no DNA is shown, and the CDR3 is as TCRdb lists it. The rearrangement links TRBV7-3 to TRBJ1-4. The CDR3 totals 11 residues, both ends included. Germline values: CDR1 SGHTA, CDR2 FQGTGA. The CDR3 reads CASSSTASGGG.

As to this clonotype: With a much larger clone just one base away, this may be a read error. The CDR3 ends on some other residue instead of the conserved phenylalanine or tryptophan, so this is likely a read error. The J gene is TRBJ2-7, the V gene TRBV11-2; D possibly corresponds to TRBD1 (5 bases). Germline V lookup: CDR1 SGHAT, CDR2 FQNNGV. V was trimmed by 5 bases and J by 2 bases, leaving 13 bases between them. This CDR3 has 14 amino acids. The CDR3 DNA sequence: TGTGCCAGCAGCGCTGGACAAGGCCCCTACGAGCAGTACCTC. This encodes CASSAGQGPYEQYL.

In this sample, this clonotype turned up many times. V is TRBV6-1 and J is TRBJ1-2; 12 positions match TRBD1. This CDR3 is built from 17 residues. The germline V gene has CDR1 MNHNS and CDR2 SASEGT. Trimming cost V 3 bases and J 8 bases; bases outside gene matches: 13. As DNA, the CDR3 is TGTGCCAGCAGTGAGATCGGGACAGGGGGCGCAACTGGAGGCTACACCTTC. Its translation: CASSEIGTGGATGGYTF.

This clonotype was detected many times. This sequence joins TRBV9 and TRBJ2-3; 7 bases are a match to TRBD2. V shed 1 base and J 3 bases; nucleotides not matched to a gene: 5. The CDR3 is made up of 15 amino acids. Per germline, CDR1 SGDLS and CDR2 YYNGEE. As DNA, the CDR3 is TGTGCCAGCAGCGTACGCGGGAGTACAACAGATACGCAGTATTTT. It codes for CASSVRGSTTDTQYF.

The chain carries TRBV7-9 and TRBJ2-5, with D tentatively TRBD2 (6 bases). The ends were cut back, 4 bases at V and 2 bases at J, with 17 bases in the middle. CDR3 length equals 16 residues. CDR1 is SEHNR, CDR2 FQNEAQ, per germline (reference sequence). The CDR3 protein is CASSWGLSLGQETQYF. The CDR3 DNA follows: TGTGCCAGCAGCTGGGGACTCTCCTTGGGGCAAGAGACCCAGTACTTC.

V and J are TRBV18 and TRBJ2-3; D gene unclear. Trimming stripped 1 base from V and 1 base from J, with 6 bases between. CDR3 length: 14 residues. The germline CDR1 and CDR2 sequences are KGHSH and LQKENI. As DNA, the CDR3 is TGTGCCAGCTCACCACAGCAGGGCACAGATACGCAGTATTTT. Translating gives CASSPQQGTDTQYF.

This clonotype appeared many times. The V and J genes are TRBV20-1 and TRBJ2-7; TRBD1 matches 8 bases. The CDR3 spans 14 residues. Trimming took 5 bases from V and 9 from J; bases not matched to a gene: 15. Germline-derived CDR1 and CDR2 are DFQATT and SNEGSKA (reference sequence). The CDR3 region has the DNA TGCAGTGCTTGGTTTGGACAGGGAGAGGGAGGGCAGTACTTC. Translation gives CSAWFGQGEGGQYF.

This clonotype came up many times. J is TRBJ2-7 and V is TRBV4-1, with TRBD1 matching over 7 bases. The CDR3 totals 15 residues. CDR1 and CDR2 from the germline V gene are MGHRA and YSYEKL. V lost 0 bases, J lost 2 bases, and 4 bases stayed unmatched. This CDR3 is CASSQDGTATYEQYF. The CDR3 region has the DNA TGCGCCAGCAGCCAAGATGGGACAGCGACCTACGAGCAGTACTTC.

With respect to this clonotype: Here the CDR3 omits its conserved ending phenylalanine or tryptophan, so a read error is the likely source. The CDR3 DNA reads as TGCAGTGCCCGCCCGGGACAGGAAAATTCACCCCTCCACTCT. This codes for CSARPGQENSPLHS. The chain is built from TRBV20-1 and TRBJ1-6, with 8 nucleotides matching TRBD1. V lost 6 bases, J lost 7 bases, and 8 bases stayed unmatched. Germline CDR1 and CDR2: DFQATT and SNEGSKA (reference sequence). The CDR3 totals 14 residues.

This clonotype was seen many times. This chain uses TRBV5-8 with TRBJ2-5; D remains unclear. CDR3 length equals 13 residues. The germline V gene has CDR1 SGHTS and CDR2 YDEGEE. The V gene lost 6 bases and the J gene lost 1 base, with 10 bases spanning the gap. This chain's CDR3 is CASNEAAQETQYF. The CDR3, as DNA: TGTGCCAGCAATGAGGCGGCCCAAGAGACCCAGTACTTC.

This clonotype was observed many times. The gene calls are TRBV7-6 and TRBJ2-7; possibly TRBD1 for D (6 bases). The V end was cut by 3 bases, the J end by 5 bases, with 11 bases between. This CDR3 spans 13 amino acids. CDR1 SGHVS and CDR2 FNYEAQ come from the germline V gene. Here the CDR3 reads CASSFKGGDEQYF. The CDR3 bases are TGTGCCAGCAGCTTTAAAGGGGGTGACGAGCAGTACTTC.

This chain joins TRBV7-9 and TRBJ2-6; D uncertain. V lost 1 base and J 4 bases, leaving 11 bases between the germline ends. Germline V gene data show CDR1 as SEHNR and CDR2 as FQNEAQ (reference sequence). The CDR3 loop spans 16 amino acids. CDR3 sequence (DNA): TGTGCCAGCAGCTTAGGTGTTTGGACCGGGGCCAACGTCCTGACTTTC. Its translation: CASSLGVWTGANVLTF.

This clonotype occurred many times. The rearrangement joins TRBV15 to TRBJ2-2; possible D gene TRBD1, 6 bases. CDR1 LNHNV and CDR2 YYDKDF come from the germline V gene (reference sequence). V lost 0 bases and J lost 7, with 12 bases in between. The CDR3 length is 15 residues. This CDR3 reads CATSRDGQGIGELFF. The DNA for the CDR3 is TGTGCCACCAGCAGAGATGGGCAGGGGATCGGGGAGCTGTTTTTT. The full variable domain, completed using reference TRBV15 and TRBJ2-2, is DAMVIQNPRYQVTQFGKPVTLSCSQTLNHNVMYWYQQKSSQAPKLLFHYYDKDFNNEADTPDNFQSRRPNTSFCFLDIRSPGLGDTAMYLCATSRDGQGIGELFFGEGSRLTVL.

Here the CDR3 reads CASGQADYTEAFF. The CDR3 region has the DNA TGTGCCAGCGGACAGGCTGATTACACTGAAGCTTTCTTT. The genes are TRBV13 and TRBJ1-1; 7 nucleotides align to TRBD1. The J segment lost 3 bases and the V segment lost 8 bases, leaving 6 bases of the junction unmatched. The CDR3 has 13 amino acids. Germline-derived CDR1 and CDR2 are PRHDT and FYEKMQ (reference sequence). Drawing the rest from reference TRBV13 and TRBJ1-1, the complete variable domain is AAGVIQSPRHLIKEKRETATLKCYPIPRHDTVYWYQQGPGQDPQFLISFYEKMQSDKGSIPDRFSAQQFSDYHSELNMSSLELGDSALYFCASGQADYTEAFFGQGTRLTVV.